This T cell receptor beta chain was found in a study of technical replicates of blood from a few donors. Profiling relied on immunoSEQ multiplex PCR, and the TCRdb table lists in-frame clones only, not all of them. In the table there are some 87,000 clones, around 94% of which are singletons. Germline V gives CDR1 ENHRY, CDR2 SYGVKD. Trimming removed 0 bases at V and 5 bases at J, with 15 bases between. This CDR3 has 16 residues. This clonotype was sampled from a human donor in good health. The chain combines TRBV10-3 with TRBJ2-3; D is possibly TRBD2 (5 bases). Material: T cells isolated from PBMCs. CDR3 sequence reads: CAISESFEGVRDTQYF. DNA of the CDR3: TGTGCCATCAGTGAGTCGTTCGAGGGAGTACGAGATACGCAGTATTTT.